This entry concerns a single T cell receptor (beta chain). This clonotype was seen only a few times. Its antigen target is currently unknown. It has no much larger one-base neighbor in the sample; base qualities were not kept. This sample stems from a study of T cell repertoires in cytomegalovirus infection (dated by TCRdb to the late 2010s). For the wider study: Recently identified HLA-C-restricted CMV epitopes, whose presentation resists viral immunomodulation, were targeted by peptide stimulations together with well-studied HLA-B-restricted epitopes. Donor HLA type was relevant to the analysis, as public TCR beta signatures indicated carriage of CMV infection together with the matching HLA type. The paper as a whole reports these results and caveats: In the ex vivo response, HLA-C-restricted CMV-specific TCR beta clonotypes were dominant, and in two of eight donors the single most frequent clonotype came from this HLA-C-restricted group. In both this cohort and an independent 352-donor cohort, the cumulative frequency of public TCR beta family members distinguished carriers of CMV infection plus the relevant HLA type.

The treatment or condition label here, explained by the study, means: in vitro stimulation with specific CMV peptide epitopes to enrich CMV-specific T cells. Sequencing instrument: Illumina HiSeq 1500. TCRdb reanalyzed the raw reads on its own, using fastp at Q25 for trimming and MiXCR for clone calling, and kept in-frame beta chains. CDR3 protein duplicates are merged, each entry listing the most common genes and DNA. This sample gives 450,000 to 650,000 distinct CDR3 sequences in total; over 35% of them show up just once. Clones ranked in the top ten supply about 48% of the sample. CDR1 and CDR2, per the germline V gene, are MGHRA and YSYEKL. The trim is 6 bases for V and 5 bases for J, with a gap of 13 bases between the germline ends. The CDR3 goes from the cysteine to the phenylalanine over 13 residues. The only DNA kept is the CDR3, 39 bases in frame from the first base.

The chain employs TRBV4-1 and TRBJ1-1; TRBD1 is a possible D gene, resting on 5 matching bases. Sequenced material: cultured PBMCs, taken from culture after CMV antigen stimulation. The TCR comes from a human donor in good health (CMV status not recorded). Some clones in this sample may be carry-over from other donors' samples. The CDR3 loop reads CASRGGGVTEAFF. The DNA reads as follows: TGCGCCAGCAGGGGTGGGGGGGTTACTGAAGCTTTCTTT.